Listed below are T cell receptor beta chains from one sample, sequenced in a study of vaccination and CD4 T cells after COVID-19. MiXCR was run by TCRdb on the PCR reads, yielding one entry per CDR3 protein. The table records roughly 11,000 distinct CDR3 sequences, roughly half of them present only once. Their antigens are not known. The sequenced sample was CD4+ T cells from blood, cultured in vitro. All receptors come from a human donor who had recovered from COVID-19. The CDR3 runs from the conserved cysteine through the conserved F or W. The D gene is left open where the match is weak. Where a row states a size, it is once, few, many or the class of an expanded clone; other rows omit it.

j_call: TRBJ2-7
d_call: TRBD1
v_call: TRBV18
clone_size: few
cdr3_nt: TGTGCCAGCTCACTCCAGGGGGCCTCCTACGAGCAGTACTTC
cdr3_aa: CASSLQGASYEQYF

j_call: TRBJ2-2
d_call: NA
v_call: TRBV20-1
clone_size: NA
cdr3_nt: TGCAGTGCTAGAGATCGAGTAGCAGCACCGAACACCGGGGAGCTGTTTTTT
cdr3_aa: CSARDRVAAPNTGELFF

j_call: TRBJ2-3
d_call: NA
v_call: TRBV5-1
clone_size: few
cdr3_nt: TGCGCCAGCAGCCTTCGGATCGGCATAGATACGCAGTATTTT
cdr3_aa: CASSLRIGIDTQYF

j_call: TRBJ2-3
d_call: NA
v_call: TRBV27
clone_size: NA
cdr3_nt: TGTGCCAGCAGTTTAGGGGGGGCCCCAGATACGCAGTATTTT
cdr3_aa: CASSLGGAPDTQYF

j_call: TRBJ2-7
d_call: NA
v_call: TRBV19
clone_size: few
cdr3_nt: TGTGCCAGTAGTATGGGGTACGAGCAGTACTTC
cdr3_aa: CASSMGYEQYF

j_call: TRBJ1-1
d_call: NA
v_call: TRBV20-1
clone_size: NA
cdr3_nt: TGCAGTGCTAGAGACCCTCCCCGGGTTATTCCTTTCTTT
cdr3_aa: CSARDPPRVIPFF

j_call: TRBJ1-2
d_call: NA
v_call: TRBV7-2
clone_size: NA
cdr3_nt: TGTGCCAGCAGCTCCCGAGGTTGGGCAGACAACTATGGCTACACCTTC
cdr3_aa: CASSSRGWADNYGYTF

j_call: TRBJ2-7
d_call: TRBD1
v_call: TRBV7-2
clone_size: NA
cdr3_nt: TGTGCCAGCAGCCCCCCGGGCAGGGGGCGATACGAGCAGTACTTC
cdr3_aa: CASSPPGRGRYEQYF

j_call: TRBJ2-7
d_call: NA
v_call: TRBV12-3/TRBV12-4
clone_size: few
cdr3_nt: TGTGCCAGCAGTTGGGGACATACGGGCGAGCAGTACTTC
cdr3_aa: CASSWGHTGEQYF

j_call: TRBJ1-5
d_call: TRBD1
v_call: TRBV27
clone_size: NA
cdr3_nt: TGTGCCAGCAGTTCTTTAAGGGGGCGACGGGGAAGCAATCAGCCCCAGCATTTT
cdr3_aa: CASSSLRGRRGSNQPQHF

j_call: TRBJ1-1
d_call: NA
v_call: TRBV2
clone_size: NA
cdr3_nt: TGTGCCAGCAGTGACCAAAACACTGAAGCTTTCTTT
cdr3_aa: CASSDQNTEAFF

j_call: TRBJ1-2
d_call: TRBD1
v_call: TRBV7-2
clone_size: few
cdr3_nt: TGTGCCAGCAGCTTAGGGACAGGGCAATATGGCTACACCTTC
cdr3_aa: CASSLGTGQYGYTF

j_call: TRBJ1-4
d_call: NA
v_call: TRBV7-9
clone_size: few
cdr3_nt: TGTGCCAGCAGCTTATACAAATGGAGTGCAACTAATGAAAAACTGTTTTTT
cdr3_aa: CASSLYKWSATNEKLFF

j_call: TRBJ1-2
d_call: TRBD1
v_call: TRBV20-1
clone_size: few
cdr3_nt: TGCAGTGCTGGCAGGGGGCGAGATGGCTACACCTTC
cdr3_aa: CSAGRGRDGYTF

j_call: TRBJ2-3
d_call: TRBD2
v_call: TRBV11-2
clone_size: NA
cdr3_nt: TGTGCCAGCGGGACTAGCGGGGGGGCCGCGATAGATACGCAGTATTTT
cdr3_aa: CASGTSGGAAIDTQYF

j_call: TRBJ2-5
d_call: TRBD1
v_call: TRBV7-7
clone_size: few
cdr3_nt: TGTGCCAGCAGCTCCACAGGGGGAGAGACCCAGTACTTC
cdr3_aa: CASSSTGGETQYF

j_call: TRBJ2-5
d_call: TRBD1
v_call: TRBV30
clone_size: once
cdr3_nt: TGTGCCTGGACTATGGGACAGGGACGCCAAGAGACCCAGTACTTC
cdr3_aa: CAWTMGQGRQETQYF

j_call: TRBJ2-1
d_call: NA
v_call: TRBV7-9
clone_size: NA
cdr3_nt: TGTGCCAGCAGCTTTGGAGGGGCCTACTACAATGAGCAGTTCTTC
cdr3_aa: CASSFGGAYYNEQFF

j_call: TRBJ2-1
d_call: TRBD2
v_call: TRBV7-2
clone_size: NA
cdr3_nt: TGTGCCAGCAGCTATGGACTAGCGGGTGATGAGCAGTTCTTC
cdr3_aa: CASSYGLAGDEQFF

j_call: TRBJ2-1
d_call: NA
v_call: TRBV20-1
clone_size: NA
cdr3_nt: TGCAGTGTCCCGGCGGGGTCCTACAATGAGCAGTTCTTC
cdr3_aa: CSVPAGSYNEQFF

j_call: TRBJ2-3
d_call: NA
v_call: TRBV20-1
clone_size: NA
cdr3_nt: TGCAGTGCTAGAGATGGGCCGAGAGATACGCAGTATTTT
cdr3_aa: CSARDGPRDTQYF

j_call: TRBJ1-1
d_call: TRBD1
v_call: TRBV19
clone_size: NA
cdr3_nt: TGTGCCAGTAGTAGACAGGGGGCGAACACTGAAGCTTTCTTT
cdr3_aa: CASSRQGANTEAFF

j_call: TRBJ2-1
d_call: TRBD2
v_call: TRBV5-4
clone_size: once
cdr3_nt: TGCGCCAGCAGCCAAGATAGACTAGCGGGGGGGTTCAACAATGAGCAGTTCTTC
cdr3_aa: CASSQDRLAGGFNNEQFF

j_call: TRBJ2-2
d_call: TRBD1
v_call: TRBV5-4
clone_size: NA
cdr3_nt: TGTGCCAGCAGCTCCCCCGGGACAGGGGATACCGGGGAGCTGTTTTTT
cdr3_aa: CASSSPGTGDTGELFF

j_call: TRBJ2-3
d_call: TRBD2
v_call: TRBV18
clone_size: once
cdr3_nt: TGTGCCAGCTCACCGCTCGGGAGCGGGGGATCCACAGATACGCAGTATTTT
cdr3_aa: CASSPLGSGGSTDTQYF

j_call: TRBJ1-6
d_call: NA
v_call: TRBV7-9
clone_size: NA
cdr3_nt: TGTGCCAGCAGCTTAGAAGGGTCGGATTCACCCCTCCACTTT
cdr3_aa: CASSLEGSDSPLHF